Below are 16 T cell receptor beta chains sequenced from a single sample in a study of CD8 T cells in ankylosing spondylitis. In TCRdb, the 5' RACE reads were re-called with MiXCR into one record per CDR3 protein. The sample yields 230,000 or so distinct CDR3 sequences, over 15% seen once. Sequenced material: blood, either unsorted or a sorted T cell fraction (not recorded which). The receptors come from a male donor with ankylosing spondylitis or in good health (not recorded which).

In this sample, this clonotype turned up a few times. This chain links TRBV20-1 with TRBJ2-1; 11 bases are shared with TRBD2. Germline CDR1 DFQATT, CDR2 SNEGSKA (reference sequence). V shed 2 bases, J shed 4 bases, and the junction held 13 bases outside the gene matches. The CDR3 is 18 amino acids. The CDR3, as DNA: TGCAGTGCTAGACCCCGAGAAATATTAGCGGGGGGGTACAATGAGCAGTTCTTC. This codes for CSARPREILAGGYNEQFF.

This clonotype was seen a few times. This chain links TRBV7-9 with TRBJ1-2, with D maybe TRBD1 (5 bases). CDR3 length equals 13 residues. V lost 5 bases and J lost 4, with 11 bases in between. The germline gives CDR1 SEHNR, CDR2 FQNEAQ (reference sequence). CDR3 in DNA: TGTGCCAGCAGCGGGGACCGGTCCTATGGCTACACCTTC. Translated: CASSGDRSYGYTF. Based on the CDR3 plus reference TRBV7-9 and TRBJ1-2, the full variable domain is DTGVSQNPRHKITKRGQNVTFRCDPISEHNRLYWYRQTLGQGPEFLTYFQNEAQLEKSRLLSDRFSAERPKGSFSTLEIQRTEQGDSAMYLCASSGDRSYGYTFGSGTRLTVV.

The chain has TRBV20-1 and TRBJ2-3; D gene ambiguous. V shed 6 bases and J shed 2 bases, with 18 bases lying between them. Germline V gene sequence: CDR1 DFQATT, CDR2 SNEGSKA (reference sequence). The CDR3 runs 15 residues. The CDR3 region is CSAELLVQHTDTQYF. DNA of the CDR3: TGCAGTGCCGAGCTACTGGTACAACACACAGATACGCAGTATTTT.

This clonotype has a handful of counts. Mismatch with germline at one junction end may stem from a read error. The gene calls are TRBV29-1 and TRBJ2-1; D uncertain. The CDR3 extends over 11 amino acids. Germline assignment: CDR1 SQVTM and CDR2 ANQGSEA. The CDR3 DNA reads TGCAGCGTTGAAAGGGAACCCGCTTCTATCTTC. Its protein product is CSVEREPASIF.

In the case of this clonotype: The germline gene is not matched at one end of the junction; a read error may be the cause. J is TRBJ1-2 and V is TRBV7-9; the match to TRBD1 covers 7 bases. Germline values: CDR1 SEHNR, CDR2 FQNEAQ (reference sequence). This CDR3 has 16 amino acids. Here the CDR3 DNA reads TGTGCCAGCAGCTTTCTTATAACAGGGGCCCCTCATGGCTCCACCTTC. It translates to CASSFLITGAPHGSTF.

A few counts support this clonotype. The rearrangement uses TRBV5-1 and TRBJ1-6, with unresolved D. Trimming removed 2 bases at V and 8 bases at J, with 14 bases between. Per the germline V gene, CDR1 is SGHRS and CDR2 is YFSETQ. This CDR3 contains 15 residues. The CDR3 DNA follows: TGCGCCAGCAGCTTCGGATATTTCGAGGATTCACCCCTCCACTTT. Its protein product is CASSFGYFEDSPLHF.

This sequence joins TRBV5-1 and TRBJ2-7; D tentatively reads TRBD1 or TRBD2 (5 bases each). Trimming pared 4 bases from V and 0 bases from J, leaving 14 bases between. The germline V gene has CDR1 SGHRS and CDR2 YFSETQ. The CDR3 spans 15 residues. The CDR3 DNA reads TGCGCCAGCAGCCCTCGGGACGCAAGCTCCTACGAGCAGTACTTC. This gives the protein CASSPRDASSYEQYF.

The chain uses TRBV29-1 and TRBJ1-1; TRBD1 might be the D (5 bases). The CDR3 has 12 amino acids. The V gene's germline CDR1 is SQVTM and CDR2 ANQGSEA. With 6 bases removed from V and 8 bases from J, the gap between germline ends came to 16 bases. The DNA for the CDR3 is TGCAGCGTCGTTGGTGAGGGGCTGGAAGCTTTCTTT. This sequence encodes CSVVGEGLEAFF.

This clonotype was counted a few times. The chain couples TRBV12-3 or TRBV12-4 to TRBJ2-3; the D call may be TRBD1 or TRBD2 (5 bases each). The CDR3 is made up of 15 amino acids. The V and J ends lost 1 base and 10 bases respectively, with 18 bases between them. The DNA of the CDR3 is TGTGCCAGCAGTTTAGTGTCGTTGGGGGAGAGGGCGCAGTATTTT. Translating gives CASSLVSLGERAQYF.

The CDR3 DNA reads TGCAGTGCTAGCGGTGGCCTTGAAGAGACCCAGTACTTC. It specifies CSASGGLEETQYF. The chain employs TRBV20-1 and TRBJ2-5, with D hard to call. V lost 3 bases to trimming and J lost 3 bases, with 11 bases between them. This CDR3 spans 13 amino acids. Germline CDR1 reads DFQATT; CDR2 reads SNEGSKA (reference sequence).

The V call is TRBV9, the J call TRBJ2-3, with D unclear. The CDR3 is 11 residues long. Trimming cost V 2 bases and J 8 bases, with 6 bases left between them. CDR1 is SGDLS and CDR2 is YYNGEE in the germline V gene. For the CDR3, the DNA is TGTGCCAGCAGCGTTGGGGTTACGCAGTATTTT. Protein: CASSVGVTQYF. The full variable domain, its missing parts supplied by reference TRBV9 and TRBJ2-3, is DSGVTQTPKHLITATGQRVTLRCSPRSGDLSVYWYQQSLDQGLQFLIQYYNGEERAKGNILERFSAQQFPDLHSELNLSSLELGDSALYFCASSVGVTQYFGPGTRLTVL.

This clonotype has just a few counts. This chain links TRBV20-1 with TRBJ2-7; perhaps TRBD2 as D (5 bases). This CDR3 spans 14 amino acids. Between the trimmed V and J ends, which lost 2 bases and 6 bases, there was a span of 17 bases. Germline V gives CDR1 DFQATT, CDR2 SNEGSKA (reference sequence). Written as DNA, the CDR3 is TGCAGTGCTAGAACCGGTCCCCGGGATTCCGAGCAGTACTTC. This gives the protein CSARTGPRDSEQYF.

Ten or more counts support this clonotype. V usage is TRBV7-9 and J usage is TRBJ2-7; possible D gene TRBD1, 6 bases. V lost 4 bases and J 1 base, leaving 8 bases between the germline ends. Germline V gives CDR1 SEHNR, CDR2 FQNEAQ (reference sequence). This CDR3 spans 13 amino acids. The CDR3 nucleotides read TGTGCCAGCAGCTCAGGGGTTTCCTACGAGCAGTACTTC. Its protein product is CASSSGVSYEQYF.

This chain uses TRBV13 with TRBJ2-7; D might be TRBD1 (6 bases). Trimming left V 5 bases short and J 7 bases short, with 12 bases between. This CDR3 is 12 amino acids long. Germline V CDR1 and CDR2: PRHDT, FYEKMQ (reference sequence). CDR3 in amino acids: CASSRQVWEQYF. The CDR3, as DNA: TGTGCCAGCAGCAGACAGGTGTGGGAGCAGTACTTC. Together with reference TRBV13 and TRBJ2-7, the CDR3 gives the full variable domain: AAGVIQSPRHLIKEKRETATLKCYPIPRHDTVYWYQQGPGQDPQFLISFYEKMQSDKGSIPDRFSAQQFSDYHSELNMSSLELGDSALYFCASSRQVWEQYFGPGTRLTVT.

The rearrangement uses TRBV29-1 and TRBJ2-1, with 7 positions matching TRBD1. This CDR3 has 13 residues. Trimming at V came to 1 base and at J to 8 bases, leaving 5 bases not matched to a gene. Germline CDR1 and CDR2: SQVTM and ANQGSEA. CDR3 in amino acids: CSVEGTGFYEQFF. The CDR3, as DNA: TGCAGCGTTGAAGGGACAGGTTTTTATGAGCAGTTCTTC.

The V gene is TRBV7-9, the J gene TRBJ2-7; no reliable D call. Germline V gene data show CDR1 as SEHNR and CDR2 as FQNEAQ (reference sequence). The CDR3 is made up of 15 amino acids. Trimming took 5 bases from V and 1 from J, leaving 15 bases between them. The CDR3 reads CASSPRSLDSYEQYF. The CDR3 DNA is TGTGCCAGCAGCCCCCGCTCGCTAGATTCCTACGAGCAGTACTTC. The full variable domain, rest sourced from reference TRBV7-9 and TRBJ2-7, is DTGVSQNPRHKITKRGQNVTFRCDPISEHNRLYWYRQTLGQGPEFLTYFQNEAQLEKSRLLSDRFSAERPKGSFSTLEIQRTEQGDSAMYLCASSPRSLDSYEQYFGPGTRLTVT.